The present entry profiles one T cell receptor (beta chain) with its context. Its antigen specificity is not known. Nothing much larger sits one base from this clone, and base qualities are not available. Looking up the germline V gene yields CDR1 SGDLS and CDR2 YYNGEE. V lost 3 bases and J lost 1 base; the stretch between them is 10 bases long. The CDR3 holds 15 amino acids from the cysteine to the phenylalanine. Of all the DNA, just the CDR3 is kept, 45 bases in frame from base 1. TCRbeta CDR3 regions were amplified from genomic DNA using the immunoSEQ Assay, a bias-controlled multiplex PCR. Regarding the original processing steps: Within the assay, amplification of reference gene primers was used to estimate how many nucleated cells each sample contained. To quantify the absolute abundance of each unique TCRbeta CDR3 rearrangement, sequence reads were collapsed and filtered. For each sample, productive Simpson clonality was calculated as the square root of Simpson's diversity index over productive rearrangements. The source is immuneACCESS, and TCRdb retained only in-frame sequences with V and J called. Part of the clones is not carried over; for the studies checked, unresolved V genes explain less than half of this, and the remainder is unexplained. That table supplies the V and J calls and clone size; D and trimming were determined from the DNA. For this sample there are 35,000 to 50,000 clones; about two thirds appear just once. 5.5% to 6.5% of the sample comes from the top ten.

Each collaborating institution followed its own protocols to collect whole blood in K2EDTA tubes. Collaborator samples were shipped for TCRbeta analysis as frozen whole blood, isolated PBMCs, or DNA extracted from either sample type. This sample stems from a study of blood T cell repertoires in COVID-19 (dated by TCRdb to the early 2020s). For the wider study: Collaborator samples came from the United States, Italy and Spain and covered acute and convalescent phases of COVID-19. Samples were obtained from the ongoing ImmuneRACE study (first 160 participants) and from some 1,200 subjects provided by 6 global collaborators. Nearly every sample came with metadata listing a de-identified subject ID, COVID-19 status, age in years and sex. The repertoires were made available in a free public database intended to serve as a resource for research on the immune response to SARS-CoV-2. HLA class I and class II types, where available, came from metadata supplied by the sample provider rather than from assay-based typing. The prospective study material was composed of cDNA or gDNA derived from T cells, B-cell-depleted T cells, or PBMCs. Subjects who had been exposed to COVID-19, were actively infected with it, or had recovered from it provided the deeply sampled blood TCRbeta repertoires that made up the dataset. Summary of the overall study and its limitations: The quantity of clinical and demographic metadata differed by source and by participant and was supplied without curation.

This TCR was recovered from a man at least 80 years old with acute or convalescent COVID-19. The sample was peripheral blood. This chain joins TRBV9 to TRBJ2-2; the D gene is not confidently resolved. The CDR3 sequence is CASSATRQNTGELFF. The sequenced DNA: TGTGCCAGCAGCGCGACGAGACAGAACACCGGGGAGCTGTTTTTT.